The table lists the clone carrying this T cell receptor (beta chain) with a count of one. Its antigen is still unknown. The entry originates in a study of cytomegalovirus exposure and HLA in healthy donors. Findings and caveats of the study: Approximately 160 TCR beta chains were listed as cytomegalovirus-associated.

The donors were healthy bone marrow donors. The PCR used 60 Vbeta and 13 Jbeta primers. Sequenced by immunoSEQ multiplex PCR; TCRdb stores in-frame clones only, minus some. The sample shows 200,000 to 250,000 clones, around 80% of them seen only once. The CDR3 length is 14 residues. The germline CDR1 and CDR2 sequences are GTSNPN and SVGIG (reference sequence). The ends were cut back, 0 bases at V and 6 bases at J, with 12 bases in the middle. This chain joins TRBV30 and TRBJ2-4, with a possible D match to TRBD1 (5 bases). The sequence was obtained from a man aged 45-65 years in good health and CMV-seronegative. Material: PBMCs. The CDR3, as DNA: TGTGCCTGGAGTGTAAAGACAGTTGGAAACATTCAGTACTTC. It is translated as CAWSVKTVGNIQYF.